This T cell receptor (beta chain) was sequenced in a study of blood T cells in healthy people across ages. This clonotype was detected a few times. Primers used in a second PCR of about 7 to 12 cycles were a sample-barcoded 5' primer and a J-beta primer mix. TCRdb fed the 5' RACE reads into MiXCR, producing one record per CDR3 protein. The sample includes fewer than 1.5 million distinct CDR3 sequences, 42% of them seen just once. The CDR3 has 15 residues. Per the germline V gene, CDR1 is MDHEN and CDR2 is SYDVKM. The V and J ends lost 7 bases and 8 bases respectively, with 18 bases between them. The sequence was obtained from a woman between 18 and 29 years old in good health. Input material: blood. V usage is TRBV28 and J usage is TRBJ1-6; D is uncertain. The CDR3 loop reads CASITGVGSDSPLHF. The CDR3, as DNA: TGTGCCAGCATCACTGGGGTAGGGAGCGATTCACCCCTCCACTTT.